The sequence of this T cell receptor (beta chain) was determined in a study of cytomegalovirus exposure and HLA in healthy donors (dated by TCRdb to about 2017). With regard to the full study: In an earlier analysis of fewer than 750 of the donors, about 260 Gb of sequence data and 100 million or so unique TCR beta sequences from roughly 190 million T cells were reported. To predict cytomegalovirus infection status, the study brought together high-throughput TCR immunosequencing, statistical association of individual TCRs with disease status, and machine learning. On average, 235,054 unique TCR beta nucleotide sequences were sequenced per donor among a few hundred genotyped donors of the cohort, with 15% to 20% of those sequences being non-productive. Donor age, sex, ethnicity and CMV serostatus were collected together with the repertoire data. Roughly 5 DR-DQ haplotypes were handled as single units for association and clustering, since linkage in the cohort was strong. Approximately 310 gigabases of sequencing data and around 90 million unique TCR sequences made up an early release that covered fewer than 650 HLA-typed donors. The aim of the study was to test whether cataloging public T cell receptors could identify signatures of past pathogen exposure. The genetic ancestry cluster associated with self-reported Caucasian donors included 81% of the 300 to 450 genotyped donors. A separate validation cohort of 100 to 150 different subjects was used in addition to the roughly 700-subject first cohort. HLA typing included class I and class II loci at four-digit resolution. The T cell repertoires of 666 subjects were profiled by immunosequencing and related to cytomegalovirus serostatus. In a later analysis, previously published TCR beta repertoires from 666 donors were re-analyzed and high-resolution HLA genotyping was added so that TCR occurrence patterns could be studied. In a later genetic analysis, genome-wide SNP genotypes for about 55% of the roughly 700 donors were used, and that subset was treated as a discovery cohort. Every discovery cohort repertoire had been produced on one sequencing platform. Rather than using new phenotypic data, the later analysis identified candidate immune exposures from TCR beta sequences and from how often those sequences occurred across donors. The number of donors typed differed by locus, with 629-630 for A, B, C, DRB1 and DQB1, roughly 520 for DQA1, under 610 for DPA1, and approximately 470 for DPB1. In an earlier analysis of a few hundred of the donors, high-throughput TCR beta sequencing was used to judge whether each TCR beta V gene segment behaved as functional or pseudogenic.

The cohort comprised 666 healthy bone marrow donors. At the time of sampling, every cohort member was nominally healthy, though immune exposures that went unrecorded were likely present. The donor was CMV seropositive and belonged to the group of about 290 seropositive cohort members. A peripheral blood sample was provided by each donor, and peripheral blood mononuclear cells were used for TCR beta sequencing. The Qiagen DNeasy Blood Extraction Kit was used to extract genomic DNA from the blood cell samples. A remark on this clone: No cognate antigen has been identified for it. Base-call qualities are not available, and no considerably larger clone is one nucleotide away.

What the research found in general, with its limitations: A cluster of highly shared sequence variants was judged likely to represent a technical artifact of the sequencing pipeline. A later analysis found that TCR association rates varied across HLA loci, with DRB1 alleles showing the most associated TCRs and HLA-C alleles the fewest. When HLA alleles, especially DR and DQ, strongly co-occurred, TCR associations were difficult to assign to individual alleles. Sequencing depth was assumed to be roughly uniform across donors in the presence/absence analyses, though that assumption may not hold. A total of 150 or so TCR beta chains were listed by the study as associated with cytomegalovirus. It was suggested by the authors that the approach could potentially be generalized to other disease states and immunological phenotypes. Compared with the 666-donor mean, donors in an Asian-associated ancestry cluster had fewer N-insertions in productive TCRs, according to a later genetic analysis. The classifier was reported to diagnose cytomegalovirus status with high specificity and sensitivity in both the original and validation cohorts. In vitro tests confirmed that a few of the cytomegalovirus-associated TCR beta chains recognize cytomegalovirus antigens. Because the 87-base-pair reads could not distinguish some IMGT-functional V segments, including TRBV6-2 and TRBV6-3, those segments were excluded. This cohort had only TCR beta chains sequenced, and the lack of alpha or paired-chain data limited which features could be detected. At a false discovery rate of 0.05, a later analysis linked about 17,000 TCR beta sequences to specific HLA alleles. In a later analysis, most CMV-associated TCR beta chains were found to appear HLA-restricted, with HLA associations seemingly driven largely by CMV exposure. Several of the top co-occurrence clusters appeared to be linked to parvovirus B19, influenza, CMV and Epstein-Barr virus, according to a later analysis. A later analysis found that HLA-associated TCR beta chains were more clonally expanded and had lower generation probabilities than equally common non-associated chains. In a later genetic analysis, a missense DCLRE1C variant was associated with V-gene and J-gene trimming of TCR beta chains, and the association was replicated in an independent cohort. Across donors, most TCR sequences were observed very rarely, whereas some public TCRs were present in many individuals. The earlier analysis of nearly 600 of the donors excluded over 15 rarely observed V segments, including chromosome 9 orphons, because counts were too low. Immune exposure information for the cohort was limited to CMV serostatus. Because HLA typing was missing for some donors at each locus, association tests included only the typed subset. Broadly in line with IMGT annotations, most TCR beta V segments showed up in productive rearrangements about 87% or about 30% of the time in an earlier analysis of approximately 600 of the donors. Linkage disequilibrium might explain the correlated functional status among segregating V segments, but an unknown experimental factor could not be ruled out. A further reported finding was that TCR beta sequences accurately predicted the HLA-A and HLA-B alleles for most subjects in the first cohort.

The CDR3 numbers 16 residues from cysteine through phenylalanine. Only the CDR3 part of the read is kept: 48 bases, read in frame from the first base. CDR1 LNHDA and CDR2 SQIVND are derived from the germline V gene (reference sequence). The germline V end is reduced by 7 bases and the J end by 2 bases; junction bases left unmatched: 12. Library preparation was by the immunoSEQ multiplex PCR assay. For the multiplex PCR, a mixture combining 60 forward primers for TCR Vbeta segments and 13 reverse primers for TCR Jbeta segments was used. The CDR3 region of rearranged TCR beta genes was amplified from genomic DNA with a multiplex PCR assay. The Illumina HiSeq System was used to sequence the amplified TCR beta libraries as 87-base-pair reads. In the authors' own workflow: In a later analysis, some 80 million unique TCR beta chains were counted across the roughly 610 repertoires, and roughly 11 million of these chains were shared by at least two donors. Raw reads were error-corrected and collapsed into unique sequences by a nearest-neighbor algorithm in which closely related sequences were merged to remove PCR and sequencing errors. CDR3 sequences were aligned to IMGT reference sequences to assign V, D and J gene segments. For a sequence to be retained, a match of at least six nucleotides was required to both a V gene segment and a J gene segment. A rearrangement was called productive if the CDR3 had no stop codons and remained in frame with V and J, and every other rearrangement was called non-productive. Following IMGT convention, CDR3 was defined as the stretch from the second conserved V-encoded cysteine to the conserved J-encoded phenylalanine. In an earlier analysis of 550 to 650 of the donors, sequences lacking an unambiguous match to a single V gene segment were excluded. An earlier analysis of several hundred of the donors called V segments functional above 56.7% productive rearrangements and segregating when the between-donor standard deviation exceeded 5%. A statistical classification framework was built for diagnosing cytomegalovirus status from the catalog of TCR beta chain sequences. A later analysis assigned V and J genes by comparing TCR nucleotide sequences with IMGT/GENE-DB human TR gene sequences. A later analysis assigned CDR3 sequences and most-parsimonious VDJ recombination scenarios with the TCRdist pipeline. In a later analysis, every TCR beta chain was defined by the combination of its CDR3 amino acid sequence and its V-gene family, and reads without a unique V-gene family were dropped. A later analysis removed 592 highly shared, low-generation-probability nucleotide sequences to deal with suspected cross-contamination and a sequencing artifact. For each public chain, a later analysis derived a clonal expansion index from normalized ranks of inferred template counts within each repertoire. A later analysis computed generation probabilities with a VDJ recombination model fitted to out-of-frame rearrangements, and checked the results against IGoR. In a later analysis, hypergeometric tests were used to score TCR-TCR, TCR-HLA and TCR-CMV co-occurrence, with a repertoire-size bias correction applied to TCR pairs. A later analysis estimated false discovery rates by permuting HLA or CMV assignments 20 times. A later analysis grouped co-occurring TCRs with DBSCAN, adding TCRdist sequence similarity when clustering within HLA-allele-positive subsets. Co-occurrence clustering excluded repertoires with fewer than 30,000 or more than 120,000 public chains, plus five with anomalous nucleotide sharing. Drawn from immuneACCESS, this table holds only the in-frame rearrangements with V and J called that TCRdb kept. Clones are partly lost; checked studies trace under half to an unresolved V gene and leave the rest unexplained. The D gene and trimming were derived from the DNA, and the V and J assignments and clone size from that table. A total of 150,000 to 200,000 clones appear in this sample, 85% of them only once. The ten largest make up more than 2% of the sample.

Sequenced: PBMCs. The clonotype originates from a man younger than 30 in good health and CMV-seropositive. The chain couples TRBV19 to TRBJ2-3, and 7 bases in between align with TRBD1. The CDR3 has the sequence CASTRWGQGDTDTQYF. Read as DNA, the sequence is TGTGCCAGTACACGTTGGGGGCAGGGGGACACAGATACGCAGTATTTT.